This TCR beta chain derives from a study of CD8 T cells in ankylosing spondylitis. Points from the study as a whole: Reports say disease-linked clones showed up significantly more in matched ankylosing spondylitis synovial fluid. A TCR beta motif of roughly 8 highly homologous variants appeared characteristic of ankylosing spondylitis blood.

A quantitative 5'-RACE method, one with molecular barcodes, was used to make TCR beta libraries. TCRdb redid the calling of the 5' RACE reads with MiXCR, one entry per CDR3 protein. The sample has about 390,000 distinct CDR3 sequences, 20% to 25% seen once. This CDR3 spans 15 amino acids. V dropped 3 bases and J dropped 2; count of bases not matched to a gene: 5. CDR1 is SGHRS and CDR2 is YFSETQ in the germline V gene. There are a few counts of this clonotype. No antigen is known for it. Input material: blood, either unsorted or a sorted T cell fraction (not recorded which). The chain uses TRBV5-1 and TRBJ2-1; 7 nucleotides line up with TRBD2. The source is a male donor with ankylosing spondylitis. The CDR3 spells CASSSREGTYNEQFF. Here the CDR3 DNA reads TGCGCCAGCAGCTCGAGGGAGGGGACCTACAATGAGCAGTTCTTC. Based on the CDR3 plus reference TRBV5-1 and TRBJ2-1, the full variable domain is KAGVTQTPRYLIKTRGQQVTLSCSPISGHRSVSWYQQTPGQGLQFLFEYFSETQRNKGNFPGRFSGRQFSNSRSEMNVSTLELGDSALYLCASSSREGTYNEQFFGPGTRLTVL.